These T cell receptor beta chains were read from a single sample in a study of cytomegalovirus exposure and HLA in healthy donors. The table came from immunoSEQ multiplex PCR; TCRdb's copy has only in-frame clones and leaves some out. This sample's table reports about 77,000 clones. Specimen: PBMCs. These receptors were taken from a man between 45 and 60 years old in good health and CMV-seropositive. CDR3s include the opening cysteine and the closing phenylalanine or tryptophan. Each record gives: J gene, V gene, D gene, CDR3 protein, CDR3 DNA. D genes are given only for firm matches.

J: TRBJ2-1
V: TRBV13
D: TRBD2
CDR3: CASSLGGGLAGPSSYNEQFF
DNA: TGTGCCAGCAGCTTAGGGGGGGGACTAGCGGGACCCAGCTCCTACAATGAGCAGTTCTTC

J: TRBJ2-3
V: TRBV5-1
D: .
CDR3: CASSLSPGEEDTQYF
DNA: TGCGCCAGCAGCTTGTCTCCGGGGGAAGAAGATACGCAGTATTTT

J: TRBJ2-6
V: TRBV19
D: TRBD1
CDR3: CASRGTASAGANVLTF
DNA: TGTGCCAGTAGGGGGACAGCGTCGGCCGGGGCCAACGTCCTGACTTTC

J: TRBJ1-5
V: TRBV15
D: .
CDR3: CATSRFGSFGNQPQHF
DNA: TGTGCCACCAGCAGATTCGGTTCCTTCGGCAATCAGCCCCAGCATTTT

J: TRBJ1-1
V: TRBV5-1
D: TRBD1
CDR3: CASSLGQENTEAFF
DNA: TGCGCCAGCAGCCTGGGACAGGAGAACACTGAAGCTTTCTTT

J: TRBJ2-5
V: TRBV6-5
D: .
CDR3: CASRRGETQYF
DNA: TGTGCCAGCAGGAGAGGGGAGACCCAGTACTTC

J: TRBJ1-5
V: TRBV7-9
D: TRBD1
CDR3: CASSASGGAGQPQHF
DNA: TGTGCCAGCAGCGCCTCAGGGGGCGCGGGTCAGCCCCAGCATTTT

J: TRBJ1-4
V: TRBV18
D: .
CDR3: CASSPSTPEEKLFF
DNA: TGTGCCAGCTCACCGTCGACGCCGGAGGAAAAACTGTTTTTT

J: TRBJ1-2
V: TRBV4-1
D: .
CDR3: CAPSQDAAGPEANYGYTF
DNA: TGCGCCCCCAGCCAAGATGCGGCAGGGCCTGAAGCTAACTATGGCTACACCTTC

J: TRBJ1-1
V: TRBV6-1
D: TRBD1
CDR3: CASSAYTGVAEAFF
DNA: TGTGCCAGCAGTGCCTATACAGGGGTCGCTGAAGCTTTCTTT

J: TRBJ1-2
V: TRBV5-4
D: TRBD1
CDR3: CASSFAGQGASYGYTF
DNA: TGTGCCAGCAGCTTTGCGGGACAGGGGGCTAGTTATGGCTACACCTTC

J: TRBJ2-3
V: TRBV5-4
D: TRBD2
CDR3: CASSPQRGDTDTQYF
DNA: TGTGCCAGCAGCCCACAGCGGGGGGACACAGATACGCAGTATTTT

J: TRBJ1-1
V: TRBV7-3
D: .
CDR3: CASSPLGANTEAFF
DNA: TGTGCCAGCAGCCCCTTGGGAGCTAACACTGAAGCTTTCTTT

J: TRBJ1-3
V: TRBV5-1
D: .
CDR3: CASSLDPSPSGNTIYF
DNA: TGCGCCAGCAGCTTGGATCCTTCTCCCTCTGGAAACACCATATATTTT

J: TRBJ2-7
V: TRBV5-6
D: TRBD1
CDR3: CASSSGTGAYEQHF
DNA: TGTGCCAGCAGCTCCGGGACAGGGGCCTACGAGCAGCACTTC

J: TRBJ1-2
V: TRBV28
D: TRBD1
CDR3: CASSPQGGLGYGYTF
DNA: TGTGCCAGCAGCCCCCAGGGGGGTCTGGGGTATGGCTACACCTTC

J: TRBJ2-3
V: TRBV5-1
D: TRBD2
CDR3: CASSHGTSGTTDTQYF
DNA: TGCGCCAGCAGCCACGGGACTAGCGGGACCACAGATACGCAGTATTTT

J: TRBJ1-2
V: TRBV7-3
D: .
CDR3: CASSLTGGNYGYTF
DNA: TGTGCCAGCAGCTTAACTGGGGGGAACTATGGCTACACCTTC

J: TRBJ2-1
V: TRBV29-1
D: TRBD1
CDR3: CSARTGGNEQFF
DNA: TGCAGCGCCAGGACAGGGGGCAATGAGCAGTTCTTC

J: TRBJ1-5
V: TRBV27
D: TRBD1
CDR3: CATRDRGFSQPQHF
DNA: TGTGCCACTAGGGACAGGGGCTTCAGTCAGCCCCAGCATTTT

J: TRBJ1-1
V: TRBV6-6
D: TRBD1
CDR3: CASSPPGQAGGSEAFF
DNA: TGTGCCAGCAGTCCTCCCGGACAGGCCGGAGGATCTGAAGCTTTCTTT

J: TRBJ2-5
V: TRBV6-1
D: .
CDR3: CASSPGTAQGTQYF
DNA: TGTGCCAGCAGTCCTGGGACTGCGCAGGGGACCCAGTACTTC

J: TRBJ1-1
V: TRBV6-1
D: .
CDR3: CASSEYGGRTEAFF
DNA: TGTGCCAGCAGTGAATATGGCGGGAGAACTGAAGCTTTCTTT

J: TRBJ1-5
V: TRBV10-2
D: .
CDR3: CASSTGEWIQPQHF
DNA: TGCGCCAGCAGTACGGGGGAGTGGATCCAGCCCCAGCATTTT

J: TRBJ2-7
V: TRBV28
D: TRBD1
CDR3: CASYGGTGVREQYF
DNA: TGTGCCAGCTACGGCGGGACAGGGGTCCGCGAGCAGTACTTC

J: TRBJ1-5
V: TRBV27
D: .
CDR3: CASSLSSVGQPQHF
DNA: TGTGCCAGCAGTTTATCGAGCGTGGGTCAGCCCCAGCATTTT

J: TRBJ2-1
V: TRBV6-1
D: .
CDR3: CASSEALERYNEQFF
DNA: TGTGCCAGCAGTGAAGCTCTAGAACGATACAATGAGCAGTTCTTC

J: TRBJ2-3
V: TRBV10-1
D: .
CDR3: CASRSAGEDTQYF
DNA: TGCGCCAGCAGGTCCGCAGGGGAAGATACGCAGTATTTT

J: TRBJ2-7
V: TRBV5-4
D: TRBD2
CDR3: CASSPAASGSREQYF
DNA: TGTGCCAGCAGCCCGGCGGCTAGCGGGAGTAGGGAGCAGTACTTC

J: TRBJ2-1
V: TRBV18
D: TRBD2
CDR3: CASSPRREGANEQFF
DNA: TGTGCCAGCTCACCAAGACGGGAGGGAGCTAATGAGCAGTTCTTC

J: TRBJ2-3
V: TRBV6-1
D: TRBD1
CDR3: CASSGRLTGVGADTQYF
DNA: TGTGCCAGCAGTGGGCGACTGACAGGGGTAGGGGCAGATACGCAGTATTTT

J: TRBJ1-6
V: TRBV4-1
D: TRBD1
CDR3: CASSLNTGQGDSPLHF
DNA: TGCGCCAGCAGCCTAAATACGGGACAGGGAGATTCACCCCTCCACTTT

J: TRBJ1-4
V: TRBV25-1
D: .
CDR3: CASTPGTNRRANEKLFF
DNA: TGTGCCAGCACACCCGGGACAAACAGGCGGGCTAATGAAAAACTGTTTTTT

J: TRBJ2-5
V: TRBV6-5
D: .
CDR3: CASSLTRGGTQYF
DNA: TGTGCCAGCAGTTTGACTAGGGGAGGGACCCAGTACTTC

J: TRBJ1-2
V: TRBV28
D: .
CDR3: CASSLPPGGYTF
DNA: TGTGCCAGCAGTTTGCCCCCGGGGGGCTACACCTTC